These 24 T cell receptor beta chains were all obtained from the same sample, sequenced in a study of CD8 T cells in Susac syndrome (dated by TCRdb to between 2019 and 2020). Library preparation was by the immunoSEQ multiplex PCR assay. RNA was extracted using the RNeasy kit, and roughly 0.45 to 1 ug of the RNA was reverse transcribed with random hexamers. TCRdb handled the public reads itself, with Q25 trimming in fastp and clone calling in MiXCR, and kept productive beta chains. Each entry merges the rows of one CDR3 protein and shows their most common DNA and genes. Present in this sample are approximately 180,000 distinct CDR3 sequences, approximately 95% of which were seen just once. The ten largest account for approximately 0.09% of the sample. Sequenced sample: CD4+ T cells from PBMCs. These receptors all come from a human donor with multiple sclerosis.

V and J are TRBV7-3 and TRBJ1-1, with no clear D. This CDR3 contains 14 residues. The ends were cut back, 1 base at V and 1 base at J, with 7 bases in the middle. CDR1 and CDR2 from the germline V gene are SGHTA and FQGTGA. CDR3 sequence (DNA): TGTGCCAGCAGCTTAAGCGTTACGAACACTGAAGCTTTCTTT. It translates to CASSLSVTNTEAFF.

This sequence joins TRBV3-1 and TRBJ2-7; TRBD2 matches 8 bases. The V gene's germline CDR1 is LGHDT and CDR2 YNNKEL (reference sequence). The CDR3 covers 13 residues. The V segment lost 3 bases and the J segment 5 bases; nucleotides outside the gene matches: 3. As DNA, the CDR3 is TGTGCCAGCAGCCACGGGACTAGAAACGAGCAGTACTTC. It yields the protein CASSHGTRNEQYF.

This clonotype has a single count. The V gene is TRBV5-6, the J gene TRBJ2-5; TRBD1 might be the D (5 bases). Trimming cost V 3 bases and J 7 bases, with 7 bases left between them. Germline CDR1 SGHDT, CDR2 YYEEEE. The CDR3 contains 11 residues. The chain's CDR3 is CASSWGGTQYF. The CDR3 nucleotides are TGTGCCAGCAGCTGGGGCGGGACCCAGTACTTC.

This sequence joins TRBV29-1 and TRBJ2-3; no firm D call. CDR3 length: 17 amino acids. Trimming removed 6 bases from V and 0 bases from J, with 22 bases in between. Germline values: CDR1 SQVTM, CDR2 ANQGSEA. The CDR3 region has the DNA TGCAGCGTGGACGAGCCAGGCCGTACCTCTAGCACAGATACGCAGTATTTT. Translating it yields CSVDEPGRTSSTDTQYF.

The chain employs TRBV29-1 and TRBJ2-1; 12 bases line up with TRBD2. Trimming took 6 bases from V and 9 from J; bases not matched to a gene: 6. The V gene's germline CDR1 is SQVTM and CDR2 ANQGSEA. This CDR3 comprises 13 residues. CDR3 loop: CSVDTSGGSEQFF. CDR3 nucleotide sequence: TGCAGCGTCGACACTAGCGGGGGGAGTGAGCAGTTCTTC.

V and J are TRBV29-1 and TRBJ2-7, with D maybe TRBD2 (6 bases). CDR3 length: 11 amino acids. Trimming shortened V by 5 bases and J by 5 bases, and 10 bases separated the two germline ends. From germline, CDR1 is SQVTM and CDR2 ANQGSEA. CDR3 nucleotides: TGCAGCGTTTTATGGGGGGACGAGCAGTACTTC. Amino acids: CSVLWGDEQYF.

The chain carries TRBV20-1 and TRBJ2-5; D is perhaps TRBD1 (6 bases). This CDR3 contains 13 residues. The V end lost 6 bases, the J end lost 1 base, and 12 bases lay between the germline ends. Germline V gives CDR1 DFQATT, CDR2 SNEGSKA (reference sequence). CDR3 in DNA: TGCAGTGCCGGGTGGACAGTCCAAGAGACCCAGTACTTC. Translation: CSAGWTVQETQYF.

This clonotype has only one observation. The gene calls are TRBV7-2 and TRBJ1-2; D is unresolved. The CDR3 is 15 amino acids. V was clipped by 1 base and J by 0 bases, with 9 bases between them. CDR1 is SGHTA and CDR2 is FQGNSA in the germline V gene. The CDR3 sequence is CASSLGSTSNYGYTF. The CDR3 DNA reads TGTGCCAGCAGCTTAGGGTCAACCTCTAACTATGGCTACACCTTC.

The chain couples TRBV20-1 to TRBJ2-5, with a possible D match to TRBD1 (6 bases). Germline lookup yields CDR1 DFQATT and CDR2 SNEGSKA (reference sequence). The ends were cut back, 6 bases at V and 3 bases at J, with 14 bases in the middle. The CDR3 loop spans 13 amino acids. For the CDR3, the DNA is TGCAGTGCCAACGCACAGGGAAAAGAGACCCAGTACTTC. Translating it yields CSANAQGKETQYF.

The chain combines TRBV10-3 with TRBJ2-4; no clear D. The CDR3 has 16 residues. Germline loops: CDR1 ENHRY, CDR2 SYGVKD. Trimming cost V 0 bases and J 2 bases, with 11 bases left between them. CDR3 protein: CAISESRDPSKNIQYF. The CDR3 DNA reads TGTGCCATCAGTGAGTCTCGAGATCCTTCCAAAAACATTCAGTACTTC.

V gene TRBV12-5 combines with J gene TRBJ1-4; 7 positions agree with TRBD1. V lost 6 bases and J lost 4; bases outside the gene matches: 8. The germline gives CDR1 LGHNT, CDR2 FRNRAP. The CDR3 extends over 15 amino acids. The CDR3: CASGKGTAINEKLFF. CDR3 DNA: TGTGCTAGTGGCAAGGGGACAGCAATTAATGAAAAACTGTTTTTT.

V gene TRBV20-1 combines with J gene TRBJ1-3; no clear D. The CDR3 length is 11 residues. Germline-derived CDR1 and CDR2 are DFQATT and SNEGSKA (reference sequence). Trimming shortened V by 4 bases and J by 8 bases, and 9 bases separated the two germline ends. This CDR3 reads CSAMPYDTIYF. CDR3 in DNA: TGCAGTGCTATGCCTTATGACACCATATATTTT.

The genes are TRBV3-1 and TRBJ2-5, with 7 positions matching TRBD2. With V trimmed by 6 bases and J by 5 bases, 21 bases remained unmatched. The CDR3 totals 18 residues. Germline CDR1 and CDR2: LGHDT and YNNKEL (reference sequence). The CDR3 loop reads CASSPPSGGTITSETQYF. CDR3 in DNA: TGTGCCAGCAGTCCCCCGAGTGGGGGGACTATTACCTCTGAGACCCAGTACTTC.

The genes are TRBV6-2 or TRBV6-3 and TRBJ2-7; tentatively, D is TRBD1 (5 bases). V was pared by 10 bases and J by 5 bases, with 15 bases between. The CDR3 length is 12 residues. Per germline, CDR1 MNHEY and CDR2 SVGEGT. CDR3 in amino acids: CATKQVLDEQYF. CDR3 nucleotides: TGTGCCACAAAACAGGTTTTGGACGAGCAGTACTTC.

The gene calls are TRBV10-3 and TRBJ1-2; 7 bases line up with TRBD1. J lost 7 bases, V lost 2 bases, and 4 bases had no gene match. The length of the CDR3 is 13 residues. Germline CDR1 reads ENHRY; CDR2 reads SYGVKD. The CDR3 spells CAISEDRVGGYTF. The CDR3 bases are TGTGCCATCAGTGAGGACAGGGTTGGTGGCTACACCTTC.

The rearrangement uses TRBV6-5 and TRBJ1-6; D is ambiguous. This CDR3 is 13 amino acids long. The germline CDR1 and CDR2 sequences are MNHEY and SVGAGI. Trimming cost V 3 bases and J 10 bases, with 10 bases left between them. For the CDR3, the DNA is TGTGCCAGCAGTTATGTAGGTGACTCACCCCTCCACTTT. Translating it yields CASSYVGDSPLHF.

V and J are TRBV29-1 and TRBJ2-3; 7 nucleotides agree with TRBD2. CDR1 and CDR2 (germline): SQVTM, ANQGSEA. The CDR3 length is 14 residues. The J segment lost 0 bases and the V segment lost 3 bases, leaving 3 bases of the junction unmatched. The CDR3 loop is CSVDKRGSTDTQYF. In DNA form, the CDR3 reads TGCAGCGTTGACAAGCGGGGAAGCACAGATACGCAGTATTTT.

The table lists this clonotype with a count of one. The chain combines TRBV25-1 with TRBJ2-7, with a possible D match to TRBD1 (6 bases). Trimming took 4 bases from V and 4 from J, leaving 11 bases between them. This CDR3 spans 13 amino acids. In germline, CDR1 is MGHDK, CDR2 SYGVNS. In nucleotides, the CDR3 is TGTGCCAGCAGTGCTGTGACAGGTTACGAGCAGTACTTC. Amino acids: CASSAVTGYEQYF.

J is TRBJ2-1 and V is TRBV29-1; a weak D match, TRBD1 (6 bases). The germline V and J ends were trimmed by 5 bases and 7 bases, with 12 bases remaining between them. Germline CDR1 is SQVTM and CDR2 is ANQGSEA. The CDR3 extends over 12 amino acids. The CDR3 loop reads CSVRRGNNEQFF. CDR3 sequence (DNA): TGCAGCGTTCGTAGGGGGAATAATGAGCAGTTCTTC.

The gene calls are TRBV29-1 and TRBJ1-1; 9 bases fit TRBD1. This CDR3 has 15 residues. Germline V gives CDR1 SQVTM, CDR2 ANQGSEA. The V segment lost 4 bases and the J segment 3 bases; nucleotides outside the gene matches: 9. CDR3 protein: CSVVPRQGVYTEAFF. The CDR3 coding sequence is TGCAGCGTTGTCCCTCGACAGGGGGTATACACTGAAGCTTTCTTT.

The chain is built from TRBV6-2 or TRBV6-3 and TRBJ1-1; no firm D call. CDR3 length: 15 residues. Germline V gene sequence: CDR1 MNHEY, CDR2 SVGEGT. The V end was cut by 7 bases, the J end by 4 bases, with 19 bases between. The CDR3 loop reads CASTLHSQGSTEAFF. The DNA for the CDR3 is TGTGCCAGCACCCTGCATTCGCAAGGGAGCACTGAAGCTTTCTTT.

This chain links TRBV19 with TRBJ2-2; no firm D call. The germline V gene has CDR1 LNHDA and CDR2 SQIVND (reference sequence). V was trimmed by 5 bases and J by 10 bases, leaving 11 bases between them. The CDR3 loop spans 12 amino acids. This chain's CDR3 is CASSPPLSELFF. CDR3 DNA: TGTGCCAGTAGTCCCCCCCTGTCGGAGCTGTTTTTT. Using reference TRBV19 and TRBJ2-2 for the parts outside the CDR3, the full variable domain is DGGITQSPKYLFRKEGQNVTLSCEQNLNHDAMYWYRQDPGQGLRLIYYSQIVNDFQKGDIAEGYSVSREKKESFPLTVTSAQKNPTAFYLCASSPPLSELFFGEGSRLTVL.

The chain joins TRBV27 to TRBJ2-1, with D tentatively TRBD1 (5 bases). Germline assignment: CDR1 MNHEY and CDR2 SMNVEV (reference sequence). Trimming left V 6 bases short and J 8 bases short, with 14 bases between. CDR3 length equals 13 residues. CDR3 coding DNA: TGTGCCAGCAGGCAGGGTTTCGGCGATGAGCAGTTCTTC. This translates into CASRQGFGDEQFF.

The chain's CDR3 is CASSLVSWDNEQFF. Here the CDR3 DNA reads TGTGCCAGCAGCTTAGTGTCCTGGGACAATGAGCAGTTCTTC. The V and J genes are TRBV7-2 and TRBJ2-1; D call uncertain. The V end lost 1 base, the J end lost 5 bases, and 9 bases lay between the germline ends. The CDR3 contains 14 residues. The germline V gene has CDR1 SGHTA and CDR2 FQGNSA.